The present T cell receptor (beta chain) was sequenced within a study of blood T cell repertoires in COVID-19. Overall study: The cDNA or gDNA used as material had been derived from T cells, B-cell-depleted T cells, or PBMCs.

Profiling relied on immunoSEQ multiplex PCR, and the TCRdb table lists in-frame clones only, not all of them. The table shows just over 650,000 clones, with approximately 90% occurring only once. V lost 6 bases, J lost 8 bases, and 7 bases lay in between. Germline CDR1 is SGHVS and CDR2 is FNYEAQ. The CDR3 runs to 11 residues. The clonotype comes from a young woman with acute or convalescent COVID-19. The sequencing sample was made of peripheral blood. This chain joins TRBV7-6 and TRBJ2-2; no clear D. CDR3 in amino acids: CASSPAGELFF. The DNA for the CDR3 is TGTGCCAGCAGTCCCGCGGGGGAGCTGTTTTTT. Variable domain in full (rest from reference TRBV7-6 and TRBJ2-2): GAGVSQSPRYKVTKRGQDVALRCDPISGHVSLYWYRQALGQGPEFLTYFNYEAQQDKSGLPNDRFSAERPEGSISTLTIQRTEQRDSAMYRCASSPAGELFFGEGSRLTVL.